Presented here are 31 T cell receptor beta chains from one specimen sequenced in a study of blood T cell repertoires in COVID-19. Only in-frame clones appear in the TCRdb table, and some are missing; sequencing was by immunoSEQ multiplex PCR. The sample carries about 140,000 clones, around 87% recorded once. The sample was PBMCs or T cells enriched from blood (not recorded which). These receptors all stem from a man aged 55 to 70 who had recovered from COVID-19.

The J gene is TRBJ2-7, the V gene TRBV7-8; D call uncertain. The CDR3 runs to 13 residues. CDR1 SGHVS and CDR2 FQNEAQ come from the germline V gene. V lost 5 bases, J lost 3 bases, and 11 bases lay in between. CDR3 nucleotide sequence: TGTGCCAGCAGCCACCCTAGAAGCTACGAGCAGTACTTC. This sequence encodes CASSHPRSYEQYF.

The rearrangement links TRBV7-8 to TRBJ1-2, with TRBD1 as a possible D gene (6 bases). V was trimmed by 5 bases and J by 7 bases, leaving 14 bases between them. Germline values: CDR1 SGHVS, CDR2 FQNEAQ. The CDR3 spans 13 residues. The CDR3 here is CASSITTGSGYTF. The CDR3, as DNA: TGTGCCAGCAGCATAACCACAGGGTCTGGCTACACCTTC.

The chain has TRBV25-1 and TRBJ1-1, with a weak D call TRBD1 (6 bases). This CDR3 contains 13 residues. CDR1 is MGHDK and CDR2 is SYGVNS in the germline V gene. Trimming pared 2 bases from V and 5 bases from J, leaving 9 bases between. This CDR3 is CASSERGGTEAFF. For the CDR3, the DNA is TGTGCCAGCAGTGAAAGGGGGGGGACTGAAGCTTTCTTT.

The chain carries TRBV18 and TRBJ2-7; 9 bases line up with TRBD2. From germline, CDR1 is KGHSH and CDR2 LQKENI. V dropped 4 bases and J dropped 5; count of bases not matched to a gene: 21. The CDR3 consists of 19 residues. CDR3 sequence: CASSRPLAGRGFGENEQYF. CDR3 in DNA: TGTGCCAGCTCACGACCCCTAGCGGGAAGGGGGTTTGGAGAGAACGAGCAGTACTTC.

In DNA, the CDR3 is TGTGCCAGCAGTGAGAGGGGGCCCACTGAAGCTTTCTTT. This gives the protein CASSERGPTEAFF. This chain uses TRBV6-1 with TRBJ1-1; 7 nucleotides match TRBD1. The length of the CDR3 is 13 residues. The germline CDR1 and CDR2 sequences are MNHNS and SASEGT. With 3 bases clipped from V and 4 bases from J, the junction kept 2 bases outside the gene matches.

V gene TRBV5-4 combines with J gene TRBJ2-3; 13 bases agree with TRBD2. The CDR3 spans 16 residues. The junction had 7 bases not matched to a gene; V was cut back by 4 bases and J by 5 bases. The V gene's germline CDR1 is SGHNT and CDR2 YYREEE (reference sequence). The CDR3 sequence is CASSLRLAGGLDTQYF. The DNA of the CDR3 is TGTGCCAGCAGCCTTAGACTAGCGGGAGGTCTAGATACGCAGTATTTT.

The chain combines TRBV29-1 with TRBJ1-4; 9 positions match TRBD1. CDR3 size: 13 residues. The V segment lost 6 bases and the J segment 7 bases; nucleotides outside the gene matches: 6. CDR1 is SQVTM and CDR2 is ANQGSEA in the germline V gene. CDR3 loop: CSVPGQGREKLFF. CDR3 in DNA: TGCAGCGTCCCGGGACAGGGCCGTGAAAAACTGTTTTTT.

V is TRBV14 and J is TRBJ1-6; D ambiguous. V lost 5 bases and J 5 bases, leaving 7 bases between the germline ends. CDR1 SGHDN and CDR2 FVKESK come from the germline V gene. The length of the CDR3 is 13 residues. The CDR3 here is CASSYSHNSPLHF. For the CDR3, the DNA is TGTGCCAGCAGCTACAGTCATAATTCACCCCTCCACTTT.

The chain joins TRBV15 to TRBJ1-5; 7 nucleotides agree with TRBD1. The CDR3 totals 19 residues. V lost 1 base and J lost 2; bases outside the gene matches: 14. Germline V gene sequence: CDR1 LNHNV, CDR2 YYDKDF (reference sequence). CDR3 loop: CATSRGGKGAALGNQPQHF. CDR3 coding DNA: TGTGCCACCAGCAGAGGGGGGAAGGGGGCAGCTTTGGGCAATCAGCCCCAGCATTTT.

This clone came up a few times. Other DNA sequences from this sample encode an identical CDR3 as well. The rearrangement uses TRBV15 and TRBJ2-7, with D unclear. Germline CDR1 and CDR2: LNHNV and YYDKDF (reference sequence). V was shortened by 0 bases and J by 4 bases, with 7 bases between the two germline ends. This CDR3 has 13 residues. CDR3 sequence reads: CATSRDRGYEQYF. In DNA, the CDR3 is TGTGCCACCAGCAGAGATCGAGGATACGAGCAGTACTTC.

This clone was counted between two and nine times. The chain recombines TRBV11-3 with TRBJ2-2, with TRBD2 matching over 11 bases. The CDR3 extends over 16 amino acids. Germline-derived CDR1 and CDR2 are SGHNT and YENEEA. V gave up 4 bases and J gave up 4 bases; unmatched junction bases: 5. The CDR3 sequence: CASSSRLAGITGELFF. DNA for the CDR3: TGTGCCAGCAGCTCTAGACTAGCGGGAATCACCGGGGAGCTGTTTTTT.

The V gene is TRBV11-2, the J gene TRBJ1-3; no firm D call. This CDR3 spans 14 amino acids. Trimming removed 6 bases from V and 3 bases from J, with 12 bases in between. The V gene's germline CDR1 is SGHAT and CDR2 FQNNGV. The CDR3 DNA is TGTGCCAGCAGTTCCCTAAGCTATGGAAACACCATATATTTT. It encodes CASSSLSYGNTIYF.

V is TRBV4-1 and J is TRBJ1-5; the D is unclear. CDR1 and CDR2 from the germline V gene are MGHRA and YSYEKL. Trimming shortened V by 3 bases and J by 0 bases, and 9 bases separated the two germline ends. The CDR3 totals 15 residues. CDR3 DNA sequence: TGCGCCAGCAGCCAGGGAGGTTATAGCAATCAGCCCCAGCATTTT. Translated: CASSQGGYSNQPQHF.

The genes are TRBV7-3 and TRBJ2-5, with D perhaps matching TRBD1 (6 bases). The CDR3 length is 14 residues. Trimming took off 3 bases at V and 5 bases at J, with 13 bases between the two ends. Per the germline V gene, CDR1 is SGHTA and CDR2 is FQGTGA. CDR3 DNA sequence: TGTGCCAGCAGCTTTGGCCCGAGGGGGGAGACCCAGTACTTC. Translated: CASSFGPRGETQYF.

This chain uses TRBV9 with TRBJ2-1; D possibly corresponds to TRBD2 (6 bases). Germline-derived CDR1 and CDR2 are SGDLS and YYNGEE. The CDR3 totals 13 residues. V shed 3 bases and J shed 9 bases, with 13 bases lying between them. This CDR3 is CASSAPGGIEQFF. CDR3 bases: TGTGCCAGCAGCGCCCCAGGAGGGATTGAGCAGTTCTTC.

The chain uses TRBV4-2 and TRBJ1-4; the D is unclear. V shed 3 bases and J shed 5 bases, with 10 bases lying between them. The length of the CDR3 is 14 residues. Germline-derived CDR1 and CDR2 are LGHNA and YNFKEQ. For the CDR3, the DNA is TGTGCCAGCAGCCAGGGGAGTCCGAATGAAAAACTGTTTTTT. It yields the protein CASSQGSPNEKLFF.

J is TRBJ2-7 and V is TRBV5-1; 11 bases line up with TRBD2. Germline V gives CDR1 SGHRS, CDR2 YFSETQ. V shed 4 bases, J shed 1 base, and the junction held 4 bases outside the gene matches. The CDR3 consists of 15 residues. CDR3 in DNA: TGCGCCAGCAGCCCTACTAGCGGGGGATCCTACGAGCAGTACTTC. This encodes CASSPTSGGSYEQYF.

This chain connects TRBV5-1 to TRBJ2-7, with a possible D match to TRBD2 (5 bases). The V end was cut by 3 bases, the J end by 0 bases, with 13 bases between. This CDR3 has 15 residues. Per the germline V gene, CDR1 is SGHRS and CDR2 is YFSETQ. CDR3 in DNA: TGCGCCAGCAGCTCCCGGGGTAGGAGCTCCTACGAGCAGTACTTC. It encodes CASSSRGRSSYEQYF.

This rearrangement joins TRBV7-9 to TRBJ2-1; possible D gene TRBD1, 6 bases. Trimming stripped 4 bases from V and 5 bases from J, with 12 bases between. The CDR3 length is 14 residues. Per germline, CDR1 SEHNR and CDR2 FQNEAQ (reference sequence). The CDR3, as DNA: TGTGCCAGCAGCTCCAGGGGATCGGACAATGAGCAGTTCTTC. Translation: CASSSRGSDNEQFF.

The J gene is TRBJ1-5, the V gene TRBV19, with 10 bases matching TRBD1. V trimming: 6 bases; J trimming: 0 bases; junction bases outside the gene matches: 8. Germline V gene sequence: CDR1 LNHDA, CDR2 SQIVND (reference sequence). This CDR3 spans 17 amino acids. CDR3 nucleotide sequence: TGTGCCAGTAGACTCCGGGACAGGGGTTATAGCAATCAGCCCCAGCATTTT. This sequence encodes CASRLRDRGYSNQPQHF.

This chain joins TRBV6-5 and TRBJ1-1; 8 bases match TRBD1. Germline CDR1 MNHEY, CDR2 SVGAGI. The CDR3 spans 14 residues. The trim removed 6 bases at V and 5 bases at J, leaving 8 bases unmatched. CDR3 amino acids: CASSDGTGYTEAFF. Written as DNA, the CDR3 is TGTGCCAGCAGCGACGGGACAGGCTATACTGAAGCTTTCTTT.

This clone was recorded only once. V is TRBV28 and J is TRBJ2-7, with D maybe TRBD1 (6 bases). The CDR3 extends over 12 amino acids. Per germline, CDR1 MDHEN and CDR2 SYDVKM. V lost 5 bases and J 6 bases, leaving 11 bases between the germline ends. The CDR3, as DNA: TGTGCCAGCAGTGCCACAGGGCTCGAGCAGTACTTC. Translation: CASSATGLEQYF.

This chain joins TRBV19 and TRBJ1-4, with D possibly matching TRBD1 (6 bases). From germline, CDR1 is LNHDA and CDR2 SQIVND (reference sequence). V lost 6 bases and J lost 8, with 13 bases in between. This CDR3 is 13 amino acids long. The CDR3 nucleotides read TGTGCCAGTAGGCAAACAGGGTTGGAAAAACTGTTTTTT. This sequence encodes CASRQTGLEKLFF.

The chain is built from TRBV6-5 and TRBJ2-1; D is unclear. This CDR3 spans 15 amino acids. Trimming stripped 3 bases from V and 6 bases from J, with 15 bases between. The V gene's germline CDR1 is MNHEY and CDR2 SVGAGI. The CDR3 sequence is CASSYGAVKSNEQFF. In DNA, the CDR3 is TGTGCCAGCAGTTATGGCGCGGTCAAGTCCAATGAGCAGTTCTTC.

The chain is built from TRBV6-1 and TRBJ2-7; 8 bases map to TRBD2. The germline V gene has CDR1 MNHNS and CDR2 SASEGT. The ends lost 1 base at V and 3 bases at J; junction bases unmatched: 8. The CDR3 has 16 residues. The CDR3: CASSEGTSMIIYEQYF. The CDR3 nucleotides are TGTGCCAGCAGTGAAGGGACTAGCATGATCATCTACGAGCAGTACTTC.

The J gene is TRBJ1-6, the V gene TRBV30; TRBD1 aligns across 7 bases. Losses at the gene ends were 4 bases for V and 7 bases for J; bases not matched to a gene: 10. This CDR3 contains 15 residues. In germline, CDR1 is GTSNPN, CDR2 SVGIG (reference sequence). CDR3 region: CAWIPAGTVNSPLHF. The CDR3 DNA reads TGTGCCTGGATTCCGGCCGGGACAGTCAATTCACCCCTCCACTTT.

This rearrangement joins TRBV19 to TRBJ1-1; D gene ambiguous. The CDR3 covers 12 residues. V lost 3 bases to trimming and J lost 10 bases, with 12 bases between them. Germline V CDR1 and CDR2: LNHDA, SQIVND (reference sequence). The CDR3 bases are TGTGCCAGTAGTATTTTGGGAGCTGGAGCTTTCTTT. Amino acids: CASSILGAGAFF.

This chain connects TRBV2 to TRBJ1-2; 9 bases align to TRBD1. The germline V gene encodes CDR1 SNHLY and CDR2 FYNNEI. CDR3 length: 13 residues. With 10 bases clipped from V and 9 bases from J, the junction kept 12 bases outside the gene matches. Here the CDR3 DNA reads TGTGCCACTACCCTCGGGACAGGGTCGCGCTACACCTTC. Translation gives CATTLGTGSRYTF.

DNA of the CDR3: TGTGCCAGCAGCTTAACCCGCTACAATGAGCAGTTCTTC. Amino acids: CASSLTRYNEQFF. V usage is TRBV7-3 and J usage is TRBJ2-1; D gene ambiguous. CDR1 is SGHTA, CDR2 FQGTGA, per germline. CDR3 length equals 13 residues. The ends were cut back, 0 bases at V and 3 bases at J, with 3 bases in the middle.

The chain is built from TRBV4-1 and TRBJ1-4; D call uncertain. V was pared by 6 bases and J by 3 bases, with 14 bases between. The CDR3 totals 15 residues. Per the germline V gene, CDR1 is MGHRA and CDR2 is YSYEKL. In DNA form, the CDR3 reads TGCGCCAGCAGTAGGATAGGAGCACCTAATGAAAAACTGTTTTTT. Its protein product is CASSRIGAPNEKLFF.

CDR3 protein: CASTGTAANYGYTF. Written as DNA, the CDR3 is TGTGCCAGTACTGGAACAGCTGCTAACTATGGCTACACCTTC. V and J are TRBV19 and TRBJ1-2; D is uncertain. There are 14 residues in the CDR3. Germline V gene sequence: CDR1 LNHDA, CDR2 SQIVND (reference sequence). With 7 bases removed from V and 0 bases from J, the gap between germline ends came to 12 bases.